This entry features one T cell receptor (beta chain) sequence. These data belong to a study of monozygotic twins with inflammatory bowel disease. TCRdb reprocessed the 5' RACE reads, keeping one entry per CDR3 protein, no DNA. This sample contains roughly 160,000 distinct CDR3 sequences. Donors each gave approximately 2.5 ml of blood. Germline lookup yields CDR1 SGDLS and CDR2 YYNGEE. CDR3 length: 15 residues. The V and J genes are TRBV9 and TRBJ2-1; the D call of TRBD2 rests on TCRdb alone, since no DNA is present to check it. This receptor was taken from a human donor with ulcerative colitis or Crohn's disease, or a healthy co-twin of an affected twin (not recorded which). Sequenced: blood. This CDR3 reads CASSVGTSGVNEQFF.